The following is a TCR beta chain sequence with its context. The study enrolled patients aged 18 to 65 with newly diagnosed hyperthyroidism of under 2 months' duration. This sample stems from a study of T cells in Graves' hyperthyroidism and ophthalmopathy. The CDR3 has 13 amino acids. Trimming at V came to 6 bases and at J to 8 bases, leaving 8 bases not matched to a gene. Germline V gene sequence: CDR1 DFQATT, CDR2 SNEGSKA (reference sequence). RNA transcripts were the template for amplifying TCR beta CDR3 regions. The HTBI primer set was used in a first-round RT-PCR of the TCR CDR3. One entry per CDR3 protein, called by TCRdb with MiXCR from the multiplex PCR reads. The sample has roughly 840,000 distinct CDR3 sequences, 35% to 40% seen once.

This clonotype originated in a man between 18 and 29 years old with Graves' hyperthyroidism. The genes are TRBV20-1 and TRBJ2-7, with 12 bases lining up with TRBD1. Sample: blood. The CDR3: CSAPGTGGDQQYF. The CDR3 DNA reads TGCAGTGCCCCCGGGACAGGGGGCGATCAGCAGTACTTC.